The 10 T cell receptor beta chains below come from one sample, sequenced in a study of blood T cells in healthy people across ages. With a J-beta primer mix and a sample-barcoded 5' primer, a second PCR ran about 7 to 11 cycles. TCRdb itself ran the 5' RACE reads through MiXCR, one entry per CDR3 protein. The sample consists of over 950,000 distinct CDR3 sequences, approximately 50% of them appearing once. Sequenced input: blood. The source is a woman aged 60-70 years in good health.

V usage is TRBV19 and J usage is TRBJ2-4; 8 bases agree with TRBD2. Trimming removed 4 bases from V and 0 bases from J; junction bases left unmatched: 8. The CDR3 consists of 17 residues. Germline CDR1 reads LNHDA; CDR2 reads SQIVND (reference sequence). In DNA, the CDR3 is TGTGCCAGTAGTACTAGCGGGTTTACACTAGCCAAAAACATTCAGTACTTC. It translates to CASSTSGFTLAKNIQYF.

This clonotype was observed a few times. The chain has TRBV7-9 and TRBJ2-1; TRBD2 aligns across 10 bases. CDR1 is SEHNR, CDR2 FQNEAQ, per germline (reference sequence). The V gene end was trimmed by 2 bases and the J gene end by 7 bases; junction bases not matched to a gene: 11. The length of the CDR3 is 17 residues. CDR3 coding DNA: TGTGCCAGCAGCTTACCTCCTAGCGGGGGCCTGGTGAATGAGCAGTTCTTC. Translated, it gives CASSLPPSGGLVNEQFF.

This clonotype has more than one count but fewer than ten. The rearrangement uses TRBV4-1 and TRBJ2-3; 9 bases fit TRBD2. Germline V gives CDR1 MGHRA, CDR2 YSYEKL. The J segment lost 1 base and the V segment lost 0 bases, leaving 8 bases of the junction unmatched. This CDR3 is 18 amino acids long. This chain's CDR3 is CASSQEGLSGSRTDTQYF. The DNA for the CDR3 is TGCGCCAGCAGCCAAGAGGGGCTTAGCGGGAGCCGCACAGATACGCAGTATTTT.

The sample holds a few counts of this clonotype. The chain employs TRBV24-1 and TRBJ2-6; D possibly corresponds to TRBD2 (6 bases). Germline V gene sequence: CDR1 KGHDR, CDR2 SFDVKD. Trimming removed 5 bases at V and 1 base at J, with 8 bases between. The CDR3 covers 15 residues. CDR3 coding DNA: TGTGCCACCAGTGGCGGGGTTTCTGGGGCCAACGTCCTGACTTTC. Its translation is CATSGGVSGANVLTF.

Details on this clonotype: An end of the junction does not agree with germline; a read error may underlie this. The J gene is TRBJ2-7, the V gene TRBV12-3 or TRBV12-4, with 9 bases identical to TRBD2. The CDR3 contains 15 residues. The CDR3 DNA is TGTGCCGGCAGTCGTCCGGGACTAGCTGTCTACGAGCAGTACTTC. Translated, it gives CAGSRPGLAVYEQYF.

This clonotype appeared a few times. The rearrangement joins TRBV7-9 to TRBJ2-1; 7 bases are shared with TRBD2. V dropped 4 bases and J dropped 7; count of bases not matched to a gene: 10. This CDR3 comprises 15 residues. Germline V CDR1 and CDR2: SEHNR, FQNEAQ (reference sequence). CDR3 in amino acids: CASSSSLARGNEQFF. The DNA for the CDR3 is TGTGCCAGCAGCTCCTCACTAGCGAGAGGGAATGAGCAGTTCTTC.

The V call is TRBV28, the J call TRBJ2-7, with a weak D call TRBD2 (5 bases). There are 14 residues in the CDR3. V gave up 7 bases and J gave up 0 bases, with 13 bases separating them. CDR1 MDHEN and CDR2 SYDVKM come from the germline V gene. The CDR3 DNA is TGTGCCAGCAACGAGGGCCCAAGCTCCTACGAGCAGTACTTC. The encoded protein is CASNEGPSSYEQYF.

The chain is built from TRBV27 and TRBJ1-5; maybe TRBD1 (5 bases). V was pared by 5 bases and J by 2 bases, with 19 bases between. CDR3 length: 17 residues. Germline-derived CDR1 and CDR2 are MNHEY and SMNVEV (reference sequence). The CDR3 DNA is TGTGCCAGCAGTCCGGAAGGATGGGGGTTCGGCAATCAGCCCCAGCATTTT. This codes for CASSPEGWGFGNQPQHF.

This clonotype was detected many times. The chain combines TRBV29-1 with TRBJ2-5; tentatively, D is TRBD1 (6 bases). V lost 2 bases, J lost 4 bases, and 17 bases lay in between. Germline values: CDR1 SQVTM, CDR2 ANQGSEA. CDR3 length: 15 amino acids. CDR3 region: CSVENQGSGLETQYF. The CDR3, as DNA: TGCAGCGTTGAAAATCAGGGGTCGGGGTTAGAGACCCAGTACTTC.

This rearrangement joins TRBV7-9 to TRBJ2-7; 9 nucleotides line up with TRBD2. This CDR3 spans 17 amino acids. V trimming: 2 bases; J trimming: 2 bases; junction bases outside the gene matches: 10. CDR1 and CDR2 from the germline V gene are SEHNR and FQNEAQ (reference sequence). The CDR3 reads CASSLTVPAGGTYEQYF. In DNA, the CDR3 is TGTGCCAGCAGCTTAACGGTTCCCGCGGGAGGGACCTACGAGCAGTACTTC. Combining the CDR3 with reference TRBV7-9 and TRBJ2-7 gives the whole variable domain DTGVSQNPRHKITKRGQNVTFRCDPISEHNRLYWYRQTLGQGPEFLTYFQNEAQLEKSRLLSDRFSAERPKGSFSTLEIQRTEQGDSAMYLCASSLTVPAGGTYEQYFGPGTRLTVT.